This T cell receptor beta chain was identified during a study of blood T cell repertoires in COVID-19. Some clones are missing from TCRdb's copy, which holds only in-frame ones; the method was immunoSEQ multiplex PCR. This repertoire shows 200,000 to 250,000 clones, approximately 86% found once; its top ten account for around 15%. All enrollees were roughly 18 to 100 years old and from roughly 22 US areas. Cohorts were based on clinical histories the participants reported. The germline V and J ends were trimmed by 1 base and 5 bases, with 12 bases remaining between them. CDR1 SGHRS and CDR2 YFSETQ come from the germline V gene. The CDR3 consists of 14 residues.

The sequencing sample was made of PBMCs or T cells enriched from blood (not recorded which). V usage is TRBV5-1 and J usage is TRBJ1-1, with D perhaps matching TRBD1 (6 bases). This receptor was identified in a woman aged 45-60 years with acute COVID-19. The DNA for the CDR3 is TGCGCCAGCAGCTTGAGGTACAGGGAGACTGAAGCTTTCTTT. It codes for CASSLRYRETEAFF.